This is a list of T cell receptor beta chains from one sample in a study of T cell responses to AZD1222 COVID-19 vaccine. Sequenced by immunoSEQ multiplex PCR; TCRdb stores in-frame clones only, minus some. Of some 160,000 clones detected, more than 70% appear once; the ten largest clones hold 5.5%. Sequenced material: peripheral blood, taken on day 0 of AZD1222 vaccination. These receptors all stem from an adult in good health. The CDR3 runs from the conserved cysteine through the conserved F or W. The D gene is left open where the match is weak. Rows give clone size only sometimes, using once, few, many, or a class for an expanded clone.

cdr3_length: 15; d_call: TRBD1; j_call: TRBJ1-6; clone_size: NA; v_call: TRBV2; cdr3_aa: CASRAGQGYNSPLHF; cdr3_nt: TGTGCCAGCAGGGCGGGACAGGGGTATAATTCACCCCTCCACTTT
cdr3_length: 14; d_call: NA; j_call: TRBJ1-1; clone_size: NA; v_call: TRBV7-9; cdr3_aa: CASSLGETRGGAFF; cdr3_nt: TGTGCCAGCAGCTTAGGGGAAACACGAGGAGGGGCTTTCTTT
cdr3_length: 17; d_call: NA; j_call: TRBJ1-5; clone_size: NA; v_call: TRBV5-4; cdr3_aa: CASSLGGRRNSNQPQHF; cdr3_nt: TGTGCCAGCAGCTTGGGAGGCAGGAGGAATAGCAATCAGCCCCAGCATTTT
cdr3_length: 16; d_call: NA; j_call: TRBJ1-3; clone_size: NA; v_call: TRBV7-9; cdr3_aa: CASSPQGTFSGNTIYF; cdr3_nt: TGTGCCAGCAGCCCGCAGGGGACATTCTCTGGAAACACCATATATTTT
cdr3_length: 19; d_call: NA; j_call: TRBJ2-2; clone_size: few; v_call: TRBV11-2; cdr3_aa: CASSFSIFGGKVYTGELFF; cdr3_nt: TGTGCCAGCAGCTTCTCAATTTTCGGCGGGAAAGTTTACACCGGGGAGCTGTTTTTT
cdr3_length: 14; d_call: NA; j_call: TRBJ1-4; clone_size: once; v_call: TRBV5-1; cdr3_aa: CASSLRGGEEKLFF; cdr3_nt: TGCGCCAGCAGCTTACGGGGGGGAGAGGAAAAACTGTTTTTT
cdr3_length: 13; d_call: NA; j_call: TRBJ1-1; clone_size: few; v_call: TRBV5-4; cdr3_aa: CASSFNRDTEAFF; cdr3_nt: TGTGCCAGCAGCTTTAACAGGGACACTGAAGCTTTCTTT
cdr3_length: 16; d_call: NA; j_call: TRBJ2-2; clone_size: NA; v_call: TRBV7-3; cdr3_aa: CASSLNRGPVTGELFF; cdr3_nt: TGTGCCAGCAGCTTAAATCGGGGTCCGGTCACCGGGGAGCTGTTTTTT
cdr3_length: 17; d_call: TRBD1; j_call: TRBJ1-3; clone_size: NA; v_call: TRBV2; cdr3_aa: CASSVVWDRGQGNTIYF; cdr3_nt: TGTGCCAGCAGTGTCGTCTGGGACAGGGGTCAGGGAAACACCATATATTTT
cdr3_length: 15; d_call: TRBD1; j_call: TRBJ1-4; clone_size: NA; v_call: TRBV25-1; cdr3_aa: CASSESRGREEKLFF; cdr3_nt: TGTGCCAGCAGTGAATCAAGGGGGCGCGAGGAAAAACTGTTTTTT
cdr3_length: 14; d_call: TRBD1; j_call: TRBJ2-1; clone_size: NA; v_call: TRBV29-1; cdr3_aa: CSVRDRSSYNEQFF; cdr3_nt: TGCAGCGTGAGGGACAGGAGCTCCTACAATGAGCAGTTCTTC
cdr3_length: 14; d_call: NA; j_call: TRBJ1-6; clone_size: NA; v_call: TRBV28; cdr3_aa: CASSFSPEGSPLHF; cdr3_nt: TGTGCCAGCAGTTTCAGCCCAGAGGGTTCACCCCTCCACTTT
cdr3_length: 18; d_call: NA; j_call: TRBJ1-5; clone_size: NA; v_call: TRBV9; cdr3_aa: CASSVEVVGPRRNQPQHF; cdr3_nt: TGTGCCAGCAGCGTAGAGGTGGTTGGGCCCAGGCGCAATCAGCCCCAGCATTTT
cdr3_length: 15; d_call: NA; j_call: TRBJ1-3; clone_size: few; v_call: TRBV7-2; cdr3_aa: CASSHRQAGGNTIYF; cdr3_nt: TGTGCCAGCAGCCACCGACAGGCGGGAGGAAACACCATATATTTT
cdr3_length: 12; d_call: NA; j_call: TRBJ2-2; clone_size: NA; v_call: TRBV7-9; cdr3_aa: CASSLDTGELFF; cdr3_nt: TGTGCCAGCAGCTTAGACACCGGGGAGCTGTTTTTT
cdr3_length: 17; d_call: TRBD2; j_call: TRBJ2-3; clone_size: NA; v_call: TRBV9; cdr3_aa: CASSVATSGSGGSTQYF; cdr3_nt: TGTGCCAGCAGCGTTGCGACTAGCGGGAGCGGGGGGAGTACGCAGTATTTT
cdr3_length: 14; d_call: NA; j_call: TRBJ1-4; clone_size: NA; v_call: TRBV7-2; cdr3_aa: CASSPQQINEKLFF; cdr3_nt: TGTGCCAGCAGCCCCCAACAGATTAATGAAAAACTGTTTTTT
cdr3_length: 16; d_call: NA; j_call: TRBJ2-5; clone_size: NA; v_call: TRBV5-1; cdr3_aa: CASSLNSPGVGETQYF; cdr3_nt: TGCGCCAGCAGCTTGAACAGTCCAGGGGTCGGAGAGACCCAGTACTTC
cdr3_length: 14; d_call: NA; j_call: TRBJ2-7; clone_size: NA; v_call: TRBV7-3; cdr3_aa: CASSLDVGPYEQYF; cdr3_nt: TGTGCCAGCAGCTTAGATGTCGGTCCCTACGAGCAGTACTTC
cdr3_length: 16; d_call: NA; j_call: TRBJ2-2; clone_size: NA; v_call: TRBV6-1; cdr3_aa: CASSEAWLGGTGELFF; cdr3_nt: TGTGCCAGCAGTGAAGCCTGGCTGGGTGGAACCGGGGAGCTGTTTTTT
cdr3_length: 14; d_call: TRBD1; j_call: TRBJ1-1; clone_size: NA; v_call: TRBV29-1; cdr3_aa: CSVEARGRNTEAFF; cdr3_nt: TGCAGCGTTGAAGCCAGGGGGCGGAACACTGAAGCTTTCTTT
cdr3_length: 15; d_call: TRBD1; j_call: TRBJ2-5; clone_size: once; v_call: TRBV5-1; cdr3_aa: CASSPQNRGQETQYF; cdr3_nt: TGCGCCAGCAGCCCCCAGAACAGGGGTCAAGAGACCCAGTACTTC
cdr3_length: 14; d_call: TRBD1; j_call: TRBJ1-1; clone_size: NA; v_call: TRBV6-1; cdr3_aa: CASSENRGDTEAFF; cdr3_nt: TGTGCCAGCAGTGAAAACAGGGGGGACACTGAAGCTTTCTTT
cdr3_length: 14; d_call: NA; j_call: TRBJ1-5; clone_size: NA; v_call: TRBV5-8; cdr3_aa: CASSQRGTDTTQHF; cdr3_nt: TGTGCCAGCAGCCAGAGAGGGACGGACACGACCCAGCATTTT
cdr3_length: 14; d_call: NA; j_call: TRBJ2-5; clone_size: NA; v_call: TRBV9; cdr3_aa: CASSVAPGVETQYF; cdr3_nt: TGTGCCAGCAGCGTAGCCCCAGGAGTGGAGACCCAGTACTTC
cdr3_length: 15; d_call: NA; j_call: TRBJ2-3; clone_size: NA; v_call: TRBV24-1; cdr3_aa: CATSARGRITDTQYF; cdr3_nt: TGTGCCACCAGTGCTAGGGGTAGGATCACAGATACGCAGTATTTT
cdr3_length: 14; d_call: NA; j_call: TRBJ1-1; clone_size: once; v_call: TRBV15; cdr3_aa: CATSPPRVNTEAFF; cdr3_nt: TGTGCCACCAGCCCTCCTAGGGTGAACACTGAAGCTTTCTTT
cdr3_length: 14; d_call: NA; j_call: TRBJ1-5; clone_size: NA; v_call: TRBV28; cdr3_aa: CASRPDYSNQPQHF; cdr3_nt: TGTGCCAGCAGGCCTGATTATAGCAATCAGCCCCAGCATTTT
cdr3_length: 14; d_call: NA; j_call: TRBJ1-1; clone_size: NA; v_call: TRBV11-2; cdr3_aa: CASSLGGPLREAFF; cdr3_nt: TGTGCCAGCAGCTTAGGGGGCCCCCTCAGGGAAGCTTTCTTT
cdr3_length: 15; d_call: NA; j_call: TRBJ1-2; clone_size: NA; v_call: TRBV28; cdr3_aa: CASSYPAAIEGGYTF; cdr3_nt: TGTGCCAGCAGTTACCCCGCCGCGATCGAGGGTGGCTACACCTTC
cdr3_length: 18; d_call: TRBD1; j_call: TRBJ1-6; clone_size: NA; v_call: TRBV27; cdr3_aa: CASSLVFWGDSNNSPLHF; cdr3_nt: TGTGCCAGCAGTTTAGTTTTTTGGGGGGACAGCAATAATTCACCCCTCCACTTT
cdr3_length: 13; d_call: NA; j_call: TRBJ2-1; clone_size: NA; v_call: TRBV6-5; cdr3_aa: CASTPPGGREQFF; cdr3_nt: TGTGCCAGCACCCCCCCGGGCGGTCGTGAGCAGTTCTTC
cdr3_length: 17; d_call: TRBD1; j_call: TRBJ1-1; clone_size: NA; v_call: TRBV28; cdr3_aa: CASSPGTGTLMNTEAFF; cdr3_nt: TGTGCCAGCAGTCCCGGGACAGGCACATTAATGAACACTGAAGCTTTCTTT
cdr3_length: 15; d_call: NA; j_call: TRBJ1-5; clone_size: NA; v_call: TRBV10-3; cdr3_aa: CAISESFLSGQPQHF; cdr3_nt: TGTGCCATCAGTGAGTCTTTCTTATCCGGGCAGCCCCAGCATTTT
cdr3_length: 17; d_call: TRBD2; j_call: TRBJ2-7; clone_size: NA; v_call: TRBV9; cdr3_aa: CASSVGAASGSTHEQYF; cdr3_nt: TGTGCCAGCAGCGTAGGAGCCGCTAGCGGGAGTACCCACGAGCAGTACTTC
cdr3_length: 13; d_call: NA; j_call: TRBJ1-1; clone_size: once; v_call: TRBV6-5; cdr3_aa: CASSPGGRTEAFF; cdr3_nt: TGTGCCAGCAGTCCGGGGGGACGGACTGAAGCTTTCTTT
cdr3_length: 14; d_call: NA; j_call: TRBJ1-1; clone_size: NA; v_call: TRBV6-6; cdr3_aa: CASRGDPQNTEAFF; cdr3_nt: TGTGCCAGCAGGGGGGACCCGCAGAACACTGAAGCTTTCTTT
cdr3_length: 12; d_call: TRBD1; j_call: TRBJ1-5; clone_size: NA; v_call: TRBV30; cdr3_aa: CASDREDQPQHF; cdr3_nt: TGTGCCTCCGACAGGGAGGATCAGCCCCAGCATTTT
cdr3_length: 16; d_call: NA; j_call: TRBJ2-1; clone_size: NA; v_call: TRBV25-1; cdr3_aa: CASSETPVSSYNEQFF; cdr3_nt: TGTGCCAGCAGTGAGACCCCGGTCTCTTCCTACAATGAGCAGTTCTTC
cdr3_length: 13; d_call: NA; j_call: TRBJ1-5; clone_size: NA; v_call: TRBV24-1; cdr3_aa: CATSPDGYQPQHF; cdr3_nt: TGTGCCACCAGCCCGGACGGGTATCAGCCCCAGCATTTT
cdr3_length: 16; d_call: TRBD1; j_call: TRBJ1-6; clone_size: NA; v_call: TRBV7-9; cdr3_aa: CASSPGQGAHNSPLHF; cdr3_nt: TGTGCCAGCAGCCCTGGACAGGGGGCGCATAATTCACCCCTCCACTTT
cdr3_length: 11; d_call: NA; j_call: TRBJ1-2; clone_size: NA; v_call: TRBV28; cdr3_aa: CASSGNYGYTF; cdr3_nt: TGTGCCAGCAGCGGGAACTATGGCTACACCTTC
cdr3_length: 14; d_call: NA; j_call: TRBJ2-3; clone_size: NA; v_call: TRBV13; cdr3_aa: CASSLTGSTDTQYF; cdr3_nt: TGTGCCAGCAGCTTAACAGGTAGCACAGATACGCAGTATTTT
cdr3_length: 15; d_call: NA; j_call: TRBJ2-7; clone_size: NA; v_call: TRBV6-7; cdr3_aa: CASSSLRGLTYEQYF; cdr3_nt: TGTGCCAGCAGTTCTCTCCGGGGGCTAACCTACGAGCAGTACTTC
cdr3_length: 16; d_call: TRBD1; j_call: TRBJ1-4; clone_size: NA; v_call: TRBV10-3; cdr3_aa: CAISQPTGGTNEKLFF; cdr3_nt: TGTGCCATCAGCCAACCTACAGGGGGCACTAATGAAAAACTGTTTTTT
cdr3_length: 15; d_call: NA; j_call: TRBJ2-1; clone_size: NA; v_call: TRBV3-1/TRBV3-2; cdr3_aa: CASSQSRGSYNEQFF; cdr3_nt: TGTGCCAGCAGCCAGAGTAGGGGAAGCTACAATGAGCAGTTCTTC
cdr3_length: 15; d_call: TRBD1; j_call: TRBJ1-2; clone_size: NA; v_call: TRBV27; cdr3_aa: CASRTGTGLNYGYTF; cdr3_nt: TGTGCCAGCAGAACCGGGACAGGCCTTAACTATGGCTACACCTTC
cdr3_length: 16; d_call: NA; j_call: TRBJ1-2; clone_size: once; v_call: TRBV21-1; cdr3_aa: CASSKGAGQGYYGYTF; cdr3_nt: TGTGCCAGCAGCAAAGGGGCGGGACAGGGGTACTATGGCTACACCTTC
cdr3_length: 15; d_call: TRBD1; j_call: TRBJ1-5; clone_size: NA; v_call: TRBV6-1; cdr3_aa: CASSEGETGSQPQHF; cdr3_nt: TGTGCCAGCAGTGAAGGGGAGACAGGGAGTCAGCCCCAGCATTTT
cdr3_length: 16; d_call: TRBD1; j_call: TRBJ2-2; clone_size: NA; v_call: TRBV18; cdr3_aa: CASSQGQGKYTGELFF; cdr3_nt: TGTGCCAGCTCACAGGGACAGGGGAAGTACACCGGGGAGCTGTTTTTT
cdr3_length: 13; d_call: NA; j_call: TRBJ1-2; clone_size: few; v_call: TRBV19; cdr3_aa: CASSTRARRGYTF; cdr3_nt: TGTGCCAGTAGTACCAGGGCTCGCCGTGGCTACACCTTC
cdr3_length: 15; d_call: TRBD1; j_call: TRBJ2-7; clone_size: NA; v_call: TRBV5-6; cdr3_aa: CASSAEGTGGYEQYF; cdr3_nt: TGTGCCAGCAGCGCAGAAGGGACAGGCGGGTACGAGCAGTACTTC
cdr3_length: 14; d_call: TRBD1; j_call: TRBJ1-4; clone_size: NA; v_call: TRBV5-1; cdr3_aa: CASRSGQGREKLFF; cdr3_nt: TGCGCCAGCAGATCAGGACAGGGGAGGGAAAAACTGTTTTTT